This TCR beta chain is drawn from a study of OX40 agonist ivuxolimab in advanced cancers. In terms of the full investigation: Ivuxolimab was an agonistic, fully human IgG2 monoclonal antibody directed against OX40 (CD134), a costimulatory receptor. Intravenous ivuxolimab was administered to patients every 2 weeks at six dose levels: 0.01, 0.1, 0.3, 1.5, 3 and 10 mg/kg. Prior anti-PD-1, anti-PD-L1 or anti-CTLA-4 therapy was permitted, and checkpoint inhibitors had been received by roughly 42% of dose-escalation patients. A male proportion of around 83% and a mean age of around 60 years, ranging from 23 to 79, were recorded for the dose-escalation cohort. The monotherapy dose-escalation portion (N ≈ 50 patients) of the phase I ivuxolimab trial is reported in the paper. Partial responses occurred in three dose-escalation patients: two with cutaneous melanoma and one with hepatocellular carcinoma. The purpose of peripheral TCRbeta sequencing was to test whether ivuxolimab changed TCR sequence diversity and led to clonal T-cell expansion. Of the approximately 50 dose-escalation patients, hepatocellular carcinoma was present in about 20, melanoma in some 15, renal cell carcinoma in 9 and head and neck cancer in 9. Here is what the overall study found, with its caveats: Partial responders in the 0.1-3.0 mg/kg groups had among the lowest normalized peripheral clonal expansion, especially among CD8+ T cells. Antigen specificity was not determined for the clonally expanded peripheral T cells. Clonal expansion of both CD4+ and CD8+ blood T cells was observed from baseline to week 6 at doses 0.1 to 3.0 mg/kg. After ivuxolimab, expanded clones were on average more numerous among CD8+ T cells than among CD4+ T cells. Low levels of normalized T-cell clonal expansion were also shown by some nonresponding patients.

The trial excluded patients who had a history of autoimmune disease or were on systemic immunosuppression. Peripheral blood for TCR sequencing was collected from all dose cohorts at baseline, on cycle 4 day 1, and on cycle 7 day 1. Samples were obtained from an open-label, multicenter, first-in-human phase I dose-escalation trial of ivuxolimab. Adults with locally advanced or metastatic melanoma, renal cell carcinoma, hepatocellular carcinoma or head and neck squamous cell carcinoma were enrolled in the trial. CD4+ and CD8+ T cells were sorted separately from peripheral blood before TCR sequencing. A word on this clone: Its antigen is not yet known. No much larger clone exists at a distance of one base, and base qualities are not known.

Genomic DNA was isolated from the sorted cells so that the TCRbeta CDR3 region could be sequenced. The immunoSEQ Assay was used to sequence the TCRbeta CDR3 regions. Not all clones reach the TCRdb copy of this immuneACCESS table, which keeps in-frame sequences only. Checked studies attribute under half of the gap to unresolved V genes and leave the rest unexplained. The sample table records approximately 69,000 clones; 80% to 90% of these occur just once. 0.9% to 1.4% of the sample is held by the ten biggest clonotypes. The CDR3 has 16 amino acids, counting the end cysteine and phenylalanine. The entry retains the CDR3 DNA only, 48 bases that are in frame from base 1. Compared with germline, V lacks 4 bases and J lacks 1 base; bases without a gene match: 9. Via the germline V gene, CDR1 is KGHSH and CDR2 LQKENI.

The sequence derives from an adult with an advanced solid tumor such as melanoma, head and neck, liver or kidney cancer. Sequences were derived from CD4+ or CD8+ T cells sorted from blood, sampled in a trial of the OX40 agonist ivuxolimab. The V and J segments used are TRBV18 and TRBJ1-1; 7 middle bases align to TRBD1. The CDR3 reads CASSRDTGTANTEAFF. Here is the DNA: TGTGCCAGCTCACGGGATACCGGGACAGCGAACACTGAAGCTTTCTTT. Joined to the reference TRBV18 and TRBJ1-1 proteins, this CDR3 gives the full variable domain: NAGVMQNPRHLVRRRGQEARLRCSPMKGHSHVYWYRQLPEEGLKFMVYLQKENIIDESGMPKERFSAEFPKEGPSILRIQQVVRGDSAAYFCASSRDTGTANTEAFFGQGTRLTVV.